This TCR beta chain was sequenced for a study of OX40 agonist ivuxolimab in advanced cancers. Study-level information: Mean age 60 years, range 23 to 79; 82.7% male. Study observations and caveats: The study observed clonal expansion of CD4+ and CD8+ blood T cells by week 6 at 0.1 to 3.0 mg/kg. Among the least clonally expanded were partial responders at 0.1-3.0 mg/kg.

In regard to this clone: Antigen specificity is unknown.

This CDR3 comprises 12 residues. Looked up from germline, CDR1 is SNHLY and CDR2 is FYNNEI. Trimming pared 6 bases from V and 8 bases from J, leaving 10 bases between. The method was immunoSEQ multiplex PCR; TCRdb's version includes in-frame clones alone and lacks a portion of them. The data contain approximately 41,000 clones, 89% of them singletons. The sequence derives from an adult with an advanced solid tumor such as melanoma, head and neck, liver or kidney cancer. This specimen was CD4+ or CD8+ T cells sorted from blood, taken in a trial of the OX40 agonist ivuxolimab. The rearrangement links TRBV2 to TRBJ1-4; D might be TRBD1 (6 bases). The CDR3, as DNA: TGTGCCAGCAGACAGGGTGGCGAAAAACTGTTTTTT. Its translation: CASRQGGEKLFF.